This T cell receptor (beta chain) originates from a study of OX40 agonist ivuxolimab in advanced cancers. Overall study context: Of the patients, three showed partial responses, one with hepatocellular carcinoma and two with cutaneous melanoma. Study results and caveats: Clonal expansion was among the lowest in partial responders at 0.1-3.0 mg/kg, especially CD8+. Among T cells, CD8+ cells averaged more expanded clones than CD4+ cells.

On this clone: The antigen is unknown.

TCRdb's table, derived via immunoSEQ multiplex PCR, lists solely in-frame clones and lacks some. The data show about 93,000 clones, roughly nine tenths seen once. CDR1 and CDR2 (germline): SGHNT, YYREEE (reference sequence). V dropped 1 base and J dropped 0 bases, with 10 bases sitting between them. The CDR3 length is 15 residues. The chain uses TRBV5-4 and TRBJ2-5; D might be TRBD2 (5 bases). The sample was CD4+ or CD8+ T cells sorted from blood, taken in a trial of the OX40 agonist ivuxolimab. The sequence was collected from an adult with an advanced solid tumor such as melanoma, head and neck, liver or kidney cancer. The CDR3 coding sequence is TGTGCCAGCAGCTTGAGCGGAAACTACCAAGAGACCCAGTACTTC. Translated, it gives CASSLSGNYQETQYF.